The sequence of this T cell receptor (beta chain) was determined in a study of cytomegalovirus exposure and HLA in healthy donors. Whole-study results and caveats: For TCR beta chains, V- and J-gene trimming was later linked to a missense DCLRE1C variant. Previous analysis showed most TCR beta V segments were productive about 87% or about 30% of the time.

Germline assignment: CDR1 SGHDT and CDR2 YYEEEE. V lost 5 bases, J lost 2 bases, and 1 base stayed unmatched. The CDR3 spans 13 residues. Researchers ran the PCR with 60 Vbeta and 13 Jbeta primers. Produced via immunoSEQ multiplex PCR; TCRdb's table is partial and in-frame only. The sample carries more than 95,000 clones, roughly three quarters recorded once. For this clone: The target antigen is unknown.

The sequenced sample was PBMCs. This TCR came from a woman under 30 in good health and CMV-seropositive. This chain uses TRBV5-6 with TRBJ2-7, with 10 bases matching TRBD2. The DNA of the CDR3 is TGTGCCAGCAGGCTAGCGGGGGCCTACGAGCAGTACTTC. Translated, it gives CASRLAGAYEQYF.